The clone carrying this T cell receptor (beta chain) was seen ten or more times. Antigen: not known. The source of the sample is a study of T-cell reconstitution after alpha-beta-depleted transplantation in children. General observations from the study: When one year had passed after transplant, most T-cell counts and diversity came from newly produced T cells. Surviving thymic progenitors and recipient T cells were the source of high TCRbeta diversity at day 60 in some patients. Alpha-beta T cells present about two months after transplant were reported to originate from several hundred expanded graft clones.

The CDR3 is 11 residues long. Germline CDR1 and CDR2: SEHNR and FQNEAQ (reference sequence). Trimming shortened V by 7 bases and J by 4 bases, and 6 bases separated the two germline ends. Construction of the TCRbeta library involved unique molecular identifiers. In TCRdb, the PCR reads were re-called with MiXCR into one record per CDR3 protein. Seen here are hundreds of thousands of distinct CDR3 sequences, roughly 13% observed once, and the top ten hold approximately 2%. The sequencing here drew on PBMCs, mostly from graft donor cells, taken 360 days after TCRalphabeta/CD19-depleted stem cell transplant. This chain connects TRBV7-9 to TRBJ2-3; D gene unclear. The receptor was derived from a male patient younger than 18 who had a stem cell transplant for acute myeloid leukemia, so the T cells may come from the graft donor. DNA for the CDR3: TGTGCCAGCACGTTATCAGATACGCAGTATTTT. Translation gives CASTLSDTQYF.